The present T cell receptor (beta chain) was sequenced within a study of blood T cell repertoires in COVID-19. Looking at the study overall: Acute and convalescent COVID-19 samples came from the United States, Italy and Spain. Sources were T cells, B-cell-depleted T cells, or PBMCs; the material itself was cDNA or gDNA.

In this sample, this clone turned up once. In Seattle, patients joined the study during active infection and were tracked longitudinally. CDR3 length equals 13 residues. V lost 5 bases and J 4 bases, leaving 13 bases between the germline ends. Germline loops: CDR1 SGHRS, CDR2 YFSETQ. The authors' processing: Amplified reference gene primers provided the basis for estimating nucleated cell counts. TCRdb's table, derived via immunoSEQ multiplex PCR, lists solely in-frame clones and lacks some. The V and J calls and the clone size are those of that table, but D and trimming were determined from the DNA. Among a few hundred thousand clones listed, approximately 86% were seen once.

This rearrangement joins TRBV5-1 to TRBJ2-7, with TRBD1 as a possible D gene (6 bases). This clonotype was sampled from a woman between 65 and 79 years old with COVID-19, enrolled during active disease. Sequenced input: peripheral blood. CDR3 region: CASRRGQQYEQYF. DNA for the CDR3: TGCGCCAGCAGAAGAGGACAGCAATACGAGCAGTACTTC.